These 3 T cell receptor beta chains originate from one sample sequenced in a study of shared clonotypes between healthy human individuals. Clones were sequenced by immunoSEQ multiplex PCR, and TCRdb holds only the in-frame ones, with some missing. The table includes 1.6 million or so clones, 98% to 99% detected once. Source material: naive CD4+ T cells sorted from blood. Subset: CD45RA+ positively selected. These receptor sequences come from a man aged 25-45 years in good health.

The V gene is TRBV5-4, the J gene TRBJ2-5; unclear D gene. The CDR3 length is 13 residues. The ends were cut back, 0 bases at V and 7 bases at J, with 10 bases in the middle. Germline assignment: CDR1 SGHNT and CDR2 YYREEE (reference sequence). The CDR3 reads CASSLDEGRTQYF. The CDR3 coding sequence is TGTGCCAGCAGCTTGGACGAAGGAAGGACCCAGTACTTC.

V gene TRBV6-5 combines with J gene TRBJ2-1; D unclear. CDR1 and CDR2 from the germline V gene are MNHEY and SVGAGI. The ends were cut back, 1 base at V and 0 bases at J, with 7 bases in the middle. CDR3 length equals 15 residues. The CDR3 loop is CASSYYTSSYNEQFF. The CDR3 DNA reads TGTGCCAGCAGTTACTACACAAGCTCCTACAATGAGCAGTTCTTC.

The V call is TRBV20-1, the J call TRBJ2-2, with D hard to call. Germline lookup yields CDR1 DFQATT and CDR2 SNEGSKA (reference sequence). The CDR3 is made up of 11 amino acids. The V end was cut by 0 bases, the J end by 8 bases, with 4 bases between. CDR3 amino acids: CSARETGELFF. As DNA, the CDR3 is TGCAGTGCTAGAGAAACTGGGGAGCTGTTTTTT.